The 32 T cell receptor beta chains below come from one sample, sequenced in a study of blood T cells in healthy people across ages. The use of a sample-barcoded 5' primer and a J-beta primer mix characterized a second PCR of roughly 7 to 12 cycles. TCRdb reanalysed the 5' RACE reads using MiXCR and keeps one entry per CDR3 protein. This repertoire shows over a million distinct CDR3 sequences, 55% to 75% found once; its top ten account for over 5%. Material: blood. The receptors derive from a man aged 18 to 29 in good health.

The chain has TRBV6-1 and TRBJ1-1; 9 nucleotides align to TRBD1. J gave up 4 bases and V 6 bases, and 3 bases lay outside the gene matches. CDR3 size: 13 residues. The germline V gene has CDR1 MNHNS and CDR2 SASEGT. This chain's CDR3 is CASRQGASTEAFF. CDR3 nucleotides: TGTGCCAGCAGACAGGGGGCGAGCACTGAAGCTTTCTTT.

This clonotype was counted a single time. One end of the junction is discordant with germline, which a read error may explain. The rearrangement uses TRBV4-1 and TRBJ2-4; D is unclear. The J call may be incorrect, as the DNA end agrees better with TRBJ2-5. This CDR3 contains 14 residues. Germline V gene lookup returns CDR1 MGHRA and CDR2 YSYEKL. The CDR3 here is CACSQVAVSETQYF. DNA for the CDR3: TGCGCCTGCAGCCAAGTTGCAGTCTCAGAGACCCAGTACTTC.

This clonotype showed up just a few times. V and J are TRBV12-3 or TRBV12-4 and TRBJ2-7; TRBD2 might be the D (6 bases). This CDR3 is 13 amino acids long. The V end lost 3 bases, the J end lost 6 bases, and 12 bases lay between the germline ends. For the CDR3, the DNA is TGTGCCAGCAGTTTTAGGGGAGGAGGCGAGCAGTACTTC. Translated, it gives CASSFRGGGEQYF.

In DNA form, the CDR3 reads TGCGCCAGCAGTGAGTATTACGGGAACAGGGACCTCAATCAGCCCCAGCATTTT. It codes for CASSEYYGNRDLNQPQHF. J is TRBJ1-5 and V is TRBV10-2, with D maybe TRBD1 (6 bases). The CDR3 has 18 residues. V was pared by 1 base and J by 3 bases, with 19 bases between. Germline V lookup: CDR1 WSHSY, CDR2 SAAADI.

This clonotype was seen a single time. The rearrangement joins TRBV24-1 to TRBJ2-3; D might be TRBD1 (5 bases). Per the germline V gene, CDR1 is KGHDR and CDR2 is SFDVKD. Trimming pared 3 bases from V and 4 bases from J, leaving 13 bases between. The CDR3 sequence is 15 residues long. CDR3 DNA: TGTGCCACCAGTGATCCGCGAGCAGGGTCAGATACGCAGTATTTT. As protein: CATSDPRAGSDTQYF.

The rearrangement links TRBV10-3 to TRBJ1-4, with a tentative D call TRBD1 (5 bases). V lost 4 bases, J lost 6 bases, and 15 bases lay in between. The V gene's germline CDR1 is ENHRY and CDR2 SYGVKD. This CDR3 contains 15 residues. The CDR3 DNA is TGTGCCATCAGTGGAAGCCGGGGCCTAGATGAAAAACTGTTTTTT. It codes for CAISGSRGLDEKLFF.

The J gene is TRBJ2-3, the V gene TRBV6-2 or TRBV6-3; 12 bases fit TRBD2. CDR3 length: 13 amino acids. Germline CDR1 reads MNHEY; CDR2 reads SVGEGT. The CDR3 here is CAIGTSGPNTQYF. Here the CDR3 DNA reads TGTGCTATCGGGACTAGCGGGCCAAATACGCAGTATTTT.

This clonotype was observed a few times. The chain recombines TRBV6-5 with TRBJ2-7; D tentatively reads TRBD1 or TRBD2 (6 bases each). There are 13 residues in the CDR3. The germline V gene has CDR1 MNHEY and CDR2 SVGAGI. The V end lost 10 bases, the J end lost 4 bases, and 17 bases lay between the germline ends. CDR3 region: CATCRGETYEQYF. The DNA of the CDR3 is TGTGCCACCTGTAGGGGGGAAACTTACGAGCAGTACTTC.

CDR3 bases: TGTGCCAGCAGCCGTTATCCGGGACGAGCGGGAGTGCTTGAGCAGTTCTTC. Its translation: CASSRYPGRAGVLEQFF. The chain links TRBV7-9 to TRBJ2-1, with 8 bases aligning to TRBD2. The CDR3 extends over 17 amino acids. The germline V gene encodes CDR1 SEHNR and CDR2 FQNEAQ (reference sequence). V lost 5 bases and J lost 9; bases outside the gene matches: 18.

The chain's CDR3 is CASSFRRTINTEAFF. Here the CDR3 DNA reads TGTGCCAGCAGCTTTAGAAGGACAATAAACACTGAAGCTTTCTTT. J is TRBJ1-1 and V is TRBV7-9; TRBD1 is a possible D gene (5 bases). This CDR3 is built from 15 residues. The germline V gene has CDR1 SEHNR and CDR2 FQNEAQ (reference sequence). V lost 3 bases, J lost 2 bases, and 13 bases lay in between.

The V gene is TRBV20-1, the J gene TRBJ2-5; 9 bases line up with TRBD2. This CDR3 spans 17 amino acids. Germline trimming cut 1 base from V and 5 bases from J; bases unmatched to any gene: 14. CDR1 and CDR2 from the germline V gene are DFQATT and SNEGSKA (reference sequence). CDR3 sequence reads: CSARAPYERGVRETQYF. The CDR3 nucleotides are TGCAGTGCTAGAGCCCCCTATGAGCGGGGGGTGAGGGAGACCCAGTACTTC.

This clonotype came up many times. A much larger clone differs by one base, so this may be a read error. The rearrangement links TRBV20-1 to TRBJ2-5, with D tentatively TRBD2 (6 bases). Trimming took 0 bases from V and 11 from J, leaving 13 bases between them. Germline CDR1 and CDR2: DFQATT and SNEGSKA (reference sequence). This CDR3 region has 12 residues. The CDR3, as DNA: TGCAGTGCTAGAGAGCGGGAAACTGAGCAGTACTTC. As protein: CSARERETEQYF.

The CDR3 DNA follows: TGTGCCAGCAGCGGGGTTCGGCTGCGTGAAGCTTTCTTT. It specifies CASSGVRLREAFF. The chain joins TRBV7-9 to TRBJ1-1; D is unclear. Trimming pared 5 bases from V and 7 bases from J, leaving 14 bases between. The V gene's germline CDR1 is SEHNR and CDR2 FQNEAQ (reference sequence). The CDR3 consists of 13 residues.

CDR3 protein: CASGLLQSSGANVLTF. In nucleotides, the CDR3 is TGTGCCAGCGGACTTCTGCAAAGCTCTGGGGCCAACGTCCTGACTTTC. The rearrangement uses TRBV2 and TRBJ2-6, with D tentatively TRBD2 (5 bases). From germline, CDR1 is SNHLY and CDR2 FYNNEI. With 8 bases removed from V and 0 bases from J, the gap between germline ends came to 14 bases. The CDR3 covers 16 residues.

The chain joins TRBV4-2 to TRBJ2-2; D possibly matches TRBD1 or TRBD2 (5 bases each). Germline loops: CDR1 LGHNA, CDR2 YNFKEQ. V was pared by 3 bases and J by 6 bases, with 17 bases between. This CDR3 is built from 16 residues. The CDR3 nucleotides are TGTGCCAGCAGCCAGGCTAACACCGGGGCCCCCGGGGAGCTGTTTTTT. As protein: CASSQANTGAPGELFF.

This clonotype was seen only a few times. Here the CDR3 DNA reads TGCAGTGCTGGGACGGGGGGGACCCAGTACTTC. It codes for CSAGTGGTQYF. This chain connects TRBV20-1 to TRBJ2-7; 7 bases map to TRBD2. TRBJ2-5 matches the DNA end more closely, so the J call is doubtful. Germline CDR1 and CDR2: DFQATT and SNEGSKA (reference sequence). The length of the CDR3 is 11 residues.

CDR3 coding DNA: TGCAGTGCTAGAGGGGACAGGGGGGACACTGAAGCTTTCTTT. This codes for CSARGDRGDTEAFF. The chain is built from TRBV20-1 and TRBJ1-1, with 11 bases that match TRBD1. Germline V gene data show CDR1 as DFQATT and CDR2 as SNEGSKA (reference sequence). Losses at the gene ends were 1 base for V and 3 bases for J; bases not matched to a gene: 1. The CDR3 consists of 14 residues.

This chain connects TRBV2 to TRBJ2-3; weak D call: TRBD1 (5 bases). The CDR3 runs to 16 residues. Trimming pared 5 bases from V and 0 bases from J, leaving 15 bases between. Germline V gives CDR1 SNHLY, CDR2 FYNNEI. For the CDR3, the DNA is TGTGCCAGCAGTAAGGGGCTTAGTTCTAGCACAGATACGCAGTATTTT. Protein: CASSKGLSSSTDTQYF.

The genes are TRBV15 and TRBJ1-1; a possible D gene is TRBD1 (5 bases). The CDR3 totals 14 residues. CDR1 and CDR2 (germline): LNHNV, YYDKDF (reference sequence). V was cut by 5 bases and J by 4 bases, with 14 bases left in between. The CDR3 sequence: CATSWQGRPTEAFF. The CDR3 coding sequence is TGTGCCACCAGCTGGCAGGGAAGACCCACTGAAGCTTTCTTT.

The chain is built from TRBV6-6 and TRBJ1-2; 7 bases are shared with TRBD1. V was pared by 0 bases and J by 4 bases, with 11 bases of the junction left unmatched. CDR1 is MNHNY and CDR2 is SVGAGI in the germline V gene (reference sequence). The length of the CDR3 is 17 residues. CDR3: CASSYSQYTGDGYGYTF. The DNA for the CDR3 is TGTGCCAGCAGTTACTCGCAGTACACAGGGGACGGCTATGGCTACACCTTC.

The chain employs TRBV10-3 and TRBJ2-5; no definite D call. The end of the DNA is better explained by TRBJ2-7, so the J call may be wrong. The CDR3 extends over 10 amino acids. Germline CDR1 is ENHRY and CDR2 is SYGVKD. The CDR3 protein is CAIKGDEQYF. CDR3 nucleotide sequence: TGTGCCATCAAGGGCGACGAGCAGTACTTC.

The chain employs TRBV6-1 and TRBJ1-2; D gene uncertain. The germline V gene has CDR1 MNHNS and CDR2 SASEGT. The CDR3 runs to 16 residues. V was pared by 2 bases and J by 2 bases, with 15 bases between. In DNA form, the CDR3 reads TGTGCCAGCAGTGAATACGTTTGGGGAGAAAACTATGGCTACACCTTC. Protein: CASSEYVWGENYGYTF.

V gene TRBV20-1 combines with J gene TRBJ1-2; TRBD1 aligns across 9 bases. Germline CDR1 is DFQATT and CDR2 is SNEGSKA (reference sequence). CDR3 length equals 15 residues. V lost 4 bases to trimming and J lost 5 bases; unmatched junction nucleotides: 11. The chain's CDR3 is CSAKGGQGSGYGYTF. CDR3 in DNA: TGCAGTGCTAAGGGGGGACAGGGTTCAGGGTATGGCTACACCTTC.

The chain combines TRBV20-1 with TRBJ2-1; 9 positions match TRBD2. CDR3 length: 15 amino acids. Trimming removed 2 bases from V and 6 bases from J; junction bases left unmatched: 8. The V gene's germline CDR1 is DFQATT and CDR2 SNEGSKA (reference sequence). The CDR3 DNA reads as TGCAGTGCTAGATCAGCTAGCGGGACACTCAATGAGCAGTTCTTC. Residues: CSARSASGTLNEQFF.

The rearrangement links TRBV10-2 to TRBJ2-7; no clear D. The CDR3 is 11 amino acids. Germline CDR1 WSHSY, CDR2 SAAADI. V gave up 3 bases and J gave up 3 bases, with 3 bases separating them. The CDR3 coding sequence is TGCGCCAGCAGTGACATCTACGAGCAGTACTTC. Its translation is CASSDIYEQYF.

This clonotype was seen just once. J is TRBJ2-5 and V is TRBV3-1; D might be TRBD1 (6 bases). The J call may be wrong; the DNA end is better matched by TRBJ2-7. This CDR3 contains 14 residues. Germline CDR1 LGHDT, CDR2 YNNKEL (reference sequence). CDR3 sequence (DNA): TGTGCCAGCAGCGGAGAGGGGGTCTCCTACGAGCAGTACTTC. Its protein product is CASSGEGVSYEQYF.

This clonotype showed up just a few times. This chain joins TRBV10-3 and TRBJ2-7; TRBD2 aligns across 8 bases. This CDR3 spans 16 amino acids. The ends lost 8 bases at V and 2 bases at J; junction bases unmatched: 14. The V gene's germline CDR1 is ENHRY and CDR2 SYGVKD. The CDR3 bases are TGTGCCATCTGGTCGGGGGAAGCGGGAGCACCCTACGAGCAGTACTTC. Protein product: CAIWSGEAGAPYEQYF.

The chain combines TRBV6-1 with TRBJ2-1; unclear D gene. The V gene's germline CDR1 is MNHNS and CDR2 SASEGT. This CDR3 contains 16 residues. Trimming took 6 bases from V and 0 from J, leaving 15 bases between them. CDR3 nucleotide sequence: TGTGCCAGCAGCCCCGGGTGGCCTACCTCCTACAATGAGCAGTTCTTC. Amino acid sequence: CASSPGWPTSYNEQFF.

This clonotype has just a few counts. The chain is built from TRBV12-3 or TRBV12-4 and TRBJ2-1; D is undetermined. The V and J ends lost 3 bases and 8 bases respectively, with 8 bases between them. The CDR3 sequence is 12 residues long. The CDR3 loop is CASSFLGYEQFF. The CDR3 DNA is TGTGCCAGCAGTTTCTTGGGGTATGAGCAGTTCTTC.

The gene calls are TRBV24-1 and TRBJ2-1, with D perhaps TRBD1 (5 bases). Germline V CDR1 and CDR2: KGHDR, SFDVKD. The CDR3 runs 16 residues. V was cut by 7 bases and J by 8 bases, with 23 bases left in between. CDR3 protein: CATRGVPIPSDHEQFF. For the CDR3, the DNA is TGTGCCACCAGAGGGGTACCCATTCCATCAGATCATGAGCAGTTCTTC.

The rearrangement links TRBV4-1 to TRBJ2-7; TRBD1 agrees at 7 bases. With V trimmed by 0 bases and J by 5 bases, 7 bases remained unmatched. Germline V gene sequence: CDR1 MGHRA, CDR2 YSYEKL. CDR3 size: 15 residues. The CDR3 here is CASSQDSGGWDEQYF. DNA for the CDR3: TGCGCCAGCAGCCAAGACTCAGGGGGATGGGACGAGCAGTACTTC.

Here the CDR3 reads CAGRGSVGPQHF. CDR3 nucleotide sequence: TGTGCCGGTAGGGGGTCAGTGGGGCCCCAGCATTTT. The rearrangement uses TRBV2 and TRBJ1-5; maybe TRBD1 (6 bases). Trimming stripped 11 bases from V and 9 bases from J, with 17 bases between. The germline gives CDR1 SNHLY, CDR2 FYNNEI. The CDR3 has 12 residues. The entire variable domain, with the rest obtained from reference TRBV2 and TRBJ1-5, is as follows: EPEVTQTPSHQVTQMGQEVILRCVPISNHLYFYWYRQILGQKVEFLVSFYNNEISEKSEIFDDQFSVERPDGSNFTLKIRSTKLEDSAMYFCAGRGSVGPQHFGDGTRLSIL.